This T cell receptor (beta chain) comes out of a study of regulatory T cells in long-lasting Graves disease (dated by TCRdb to about 2021). For the study in its entirety: In the newly diagnosed Graves' disease group, patients had been taking antithyroid drugs for less than 3 months. This study used TCR sequencing and RNA sequencing of peripheral blood to compare persistent Graves' disease patients against newly diagnosed Graves' disease patients. The study took place in China and was registered as a clinical trial. A total of roughly 33 samples underwent TCR sequencing: about 13 from persistent and roughly 20 from newly diagnosed Graves' disease patients. The research as a whole found: Persistent Graves' disease patients showed lower TCR Shannon entropy and fewer highly expanded clones than newly diagnosed patients, suggesting clonal expansion. Peripheral blood alone was examined, since thyroid tissue, which constituted the primary lesion, could not be accessed. The small sample size was acknowledged by the authors as a limitation that may reduce accuracy. More public clonotypes were shared among persistent patients (under 3,000) than among newly diagnosed patients (approximately 930). Persistent disease showed preferential use of TRBV28, TRBJ1-2 and TRBJ2-5, whereas newly diagnosed disease favored TRBV20-1 and TRBJ2-1. Sequencing and analysis were limited to the TCR beta chain.

Library generation was performed with multiplex PCR. Sequencing took place on an Illumina HiSeq 4000. To build TCR beta libraries, CDR3 regions were amplified by Arm-PCR using iRepertoire HTBI primers. PCR products were gel purified before sequencing. On the authors' methods: A total of fewer than 80 TRBV and 14 TRBJ segments were identified across samples and were used for gene usage analysis of CDR3 amino acid clonotypes. COPE and FqMerger were used to merge filtered high-quality paired reads into contigs. BLAST was used to align contigs to IMGT TRBV, TRBD and TRBJ reference genes, and CDR3 was defined according to IMGT. Any clonotype with a frequency above 0.1% was classified as a highly expanded clone. Repertoire diversity was measured by Shannon entropy, and V-J evenness by the Gini coefficient. Clonotypes shared by more than one individual were considered public. The public reads were quality trimmed at Q25 with fastp and then assembled into clones with MiXCR by TCRdb, keeping productive beta chains. Every distinct CDR3 protein forms one entry, paired with its most common genes and DNA. TCRdb, not the original authors, processed these V and J calls. The sample contains some 220,000 distinct CDR3 sequences, around a fifth of them found a single time. About an eighth of the sample comes from the top ten.

For this clonotype: Its antigen specificity is not known. Base qualities are missing; no much larger clone stands one base away.

CDR1 and CDR2, per the germline V gene, are SQVTM and ANQGSEA. CDR3 length: 15 amino acids, cysteine to phenylalanine. Only the CDR3 part of the read is kept: 45 bases, read in frame from the first base. Trimming at the junction amounts to 4 bases on V and 4 bases on J, and the germline ends lie 20 bases apart. The time point label for this specimen denotes: newly diagnosed GD, antithyroid drugs for less than 3 months. For both TCR sequencing and RNA sequencing, RNA was extracted from PBMCs using TRIzol. The diagnosis of Graves' disease followed American Thyroid Association guidelines. The patients came from an endocrinology department in Xi'an, China. Each patient gave roughly 10 milliliters of peripheral blood, collected in an EDTA anticoagulant tube. Ficoll Paque Plus density gradient separation was used to isolate PBMCs, and no additional T cell sorting was done. RNA quality was checked with an Agilent 2100 Bioanalyzer and agarose gel, and concentration with a NanoDrop 2000.

The sample was also reused in another study, on T cells in Graves' hyperthyroidism and ophthalmopathy. The second publication reports: Stable Graves' hyperthyroidism was defined as no progression to ophthalmopathy during 18 months of follow-up. The hyperthyroidism patients were between 18 and 65 years old and newly diagnosed, with a disease duration of less than 2 months. The study excluded patients with uncontrolled infections, other autoimmune diseases, pregnancy or lactation. Diagnoses were established on the basis of clinical symptoms, serum thyroxine and TRAb, thyroid ultrasound, and orbital computed tomography. A first-round RT-PCR of the TCR CDR3 used the HTBI primer set with the Qiagen OneStep RT-PCR kit. Most expanded thyroid clonotypes (frequency above 0.001) were also found in blood, which suggests that blood repertoires may mirror thyroid immune responses. A model built on a 13 V-J signature distinguished ophthalmopathy from stable hyperthyroidism, reaching around 88% sensitivity and around 81% specificity in cross-validation and 80%/75% in testing. In validation, the model predicted progression to ophthalmopathy with 55% to 71% sensitivity and 72% to 85% specificity, a median of around 6.6 months before onset. To identify TCR V-J signatures that set the groups apart, the researchers used a discovery cohort of more than 95 patients, made up of 40 to 45 with Graves' ophthalmopathy and approximately 57 with stable Graves' hyperthyroidism. Prospective prediction of ophthalmopathy was tested in an independent validation cohort consisting of fewer than 20 hyperthyroidism patients and some 16 patients who later progressed to ophthalmopathy. The roughly 99 discovery patients were divided at random into training and test sets in a 7:3 ratio. The study also compared thyroid tissue and blood T-cell repertoires from about 6 Graves' hyperthyroidism patients. Following sampling, methimazole starting at 30 mg daily was given to hyperthyroidism patients, and high-dose intravenous methylprednisolone was given to ophthalmopathy patients. Libraries were constructed in a second round of multiplex PCR, after which size selection and purification were performed. Sequencing of the libraries was done on an Illumina HiSeq2000 using paired-end 100 bp reads. Raw data were processed with SOAPnuke, discarding reads with adapters, uncalled bases, mean Phred below 15, or no exact constant-primer or identifier match. COPE v1.2.5 was used to merge high-quality paired reads, and clonotypes were defined as unique nucleotide sequences. MiTCR v1.1 was used to align clonotypes to the IMGT TRBV, TRBD and TRBJ reference segments. The analysis was restricted to V-J combinations with a frequency above 0.0001, which together covered approximately 99% of the repertoires. A TCS score was defined as the ratio of F50 (clonal expansion) to E x V (chaos), with BLOSUM62-based TCRdist applied between CDR3 peptides within each V-J. Welch's t-statistics and random forest reduced approximately 520 V-J features to 13, which were used in a naive Bayes classifier (R e1071). Sample size was not statistically predetermined, and blinding of investigators to group allocation was not performed. The paper reports TCR Vbeta CDR3 sequencing of over 120 peripheral blood samples: 40 to 45 ophthalmopathy, under 80 hyperthyroidism and about 17 progressor patients.

The origin of this receptor is a woman in her 30s with Graves disease. Donor details come from another sample of the same person, matched by shared clones. The material sequenced was peripheral blood mononuclear cells (PBMCs), taken at new diagnosis, from a patient treated with antithyroid drugs. The receptor chain draws on TRBV29-1 and TRBJ2-7; no confident D gene assignment can be made. The bases read TGCAGCGTTGGCCTCGGGTCTCACGATCTATACGAGCAGTACTTC. The encoded protein is CSVGLGSHDLYEQYF.